These 8 T cell receptor beta chains were sequenced from one sample in a study of blood T cell repertoires in COVID-19. Measured with immunoSEQ multiplex PCR; TCRdb has only the in-frame clones, and not every one. The sample shows 250,000 to 350,000 clones, 88% of them seen only once. The sequencing input was peripheral blood. These receptors all stem from a woman in her forties or fifties with active or convalescent COVID-19.

The CDR3 protein is CATSRTSEDTIYF. In nucleotides, the CDR3 is TGTGCCACCAGCAGGACCTCGGAGGACACCATATATTTT. The V and J genes are TRBV15 and TRBJ1-3; D unclear. The CDR3 has 13 residues. V was pared by 3 bases and J by 8 bases, with 11 bases between. The germline gives CDR1 LNHNV, CDR2 YYDKDF (reference sequence).

The gene calls are TRBV2 and TRBJ2-2; 9 nucleotides line up with TRBD2. The CDR3 loop spans 15 amino acids. CDR1 is SNHLY, CDR2 FYNNEI, per germline. V lost 6 bases, J lost 5 bases, and 7 bases stayed unmatched. The CDR3 nucleotides are TGTGCCAGCAGCTCGAGCGGGAGGCGGACCGGGGAGCTGTTTTTT. The encoded protein is CASSSSGRRTGELFF. Together with reference TRBV2 and TRBJ2-2, the CDR3 gives the full variable domain: EPEVTQTPSHQVTQMGQEVILRCVPISNHLYFYWYRQILGQKVEFLVSFYNNEISEKSEIFDDQFSVERPDGSNFTLKIRSTKLEDSAMYFCASSSSGRRTGELFFGEGSRLTVL.

The CDR3 DNA follows: TGTGCTAGTGCCAGTCGGGCCTACAGGGGGCAGGGGGATAGCAATCAGCCCCAGCATTTT. Translation gives CASASRAYRGQGDSNQPQHF. The rearrangement links TRBV12-5 to TRBJ1-5, with 9 positions matching TRBD1. Germline V lookup: CDR1 LGHNT, CDR2 FRNRAP. Germline trimming cut 7 bases from V and 0 bases from J; bases unmatched to any gene: 19. This CDR3 region has 20 residues.

In its sample, this clone was seen once. This chain connects TRBV3-1 (or the pseudogene TRBV3-2) to TRBJ1-4; TRBD1 might be the D (6 bases). The CDR3 contains 14 residues. CDR1 LGHDT and CDR2 YNNKEL come from the germline V gene (reference sequence). The V and J ends lost 1 base and 10 bases respectively, with 13 bases between them. CDR3 sequence: CASSQGQGNRKLFF. CDR3 DNA: TGTGCCAGCAGCCAAGGGCAGGGGAATAGAAAACTGTTTTTT.

The chain carries TRBV6-2 or TRBV6-3 and TRBJ2-7; the D gene is possibly TRBD2 (6 bases). The CDR3 has 14 residues. Germline V gene sequence: CDR1 MNHEY, CDR2 SVGEGT. V lost 6 bases and J 5 bases, leaving 17 bases between the germline ends. The CDR3 coding sequence is TGTGCCAGCAGCCTTCTACCGGGACTCCACGAGCAGTACTTC. This encodes CASSLLPGLHEQYF.

J is TRBJ2-3 and V is TRBV19; TRBD1 is a possible D gene (6 bases). Germline V gives CDR1 LNHDA, CDR2 SQIVND (reference sequence). Deletions cut 11 bases from V and 4 bases from J, with 19 bases between. The CDR3 runs to 14 residues. For the CDR3, the DNA is TGTGCCTCATGGGGGCGAGGCTTCCCAGATACGCAGTATTTT. Translated: CASWGRGFPDTQYF.

The genes are TRBV5-8 and TRBJ2-7; TRBD1 agrees at 11 bases. The V and J ends lost 3 bases and 5 bases, in that order; junction bases with no gene match: 4. The CDR3 is 14 amino acids. CDR1 and CDR2 from the germline V gene are SGHTS and YDEGEE. CDR3 region: CASSSGQGADEQYF. The CDR3 DNA reads TGTGCCAGCAGCTCAGGACAGGGGGCGGACGAGCAGTACTTC.

The rearrangement links TRBV24-1 to TRBJ1-5; 7 bases map to TRBD1. V shed 5 bases and J 2 bases; nucleotides not matched to a gene: 2. The germline V gene has CDR1 KGHDR and CDR2 SFDVKD. The CDR3 length is 14 residues. Here the CDR3 reads CATSVDRGNQPQHF. CDR3 nucleotide sequence: TGTGCCACCAGTGTTGACAGGGGCAATCAGCCCCAGCATTTT.